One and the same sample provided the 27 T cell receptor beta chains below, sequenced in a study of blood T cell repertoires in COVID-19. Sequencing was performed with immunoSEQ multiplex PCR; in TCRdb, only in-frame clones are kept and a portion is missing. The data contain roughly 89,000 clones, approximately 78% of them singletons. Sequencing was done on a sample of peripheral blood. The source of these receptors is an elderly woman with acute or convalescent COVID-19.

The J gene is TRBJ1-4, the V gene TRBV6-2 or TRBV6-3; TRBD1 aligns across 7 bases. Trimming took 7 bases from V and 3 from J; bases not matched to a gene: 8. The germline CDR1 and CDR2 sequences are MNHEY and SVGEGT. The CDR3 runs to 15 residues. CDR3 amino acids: CASTPGGGPNEKLFF. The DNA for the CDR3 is TGTGCCAGCACCCCTGGAGGGGGCCCTAATGAAAAACTGTTTTTT.

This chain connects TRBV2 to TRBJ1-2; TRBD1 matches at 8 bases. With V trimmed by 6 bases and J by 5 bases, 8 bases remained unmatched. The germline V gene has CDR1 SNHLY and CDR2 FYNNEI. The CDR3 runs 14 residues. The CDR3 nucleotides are TGTGCCAGCAGCTTTGGGACAGGACGTTATGGCTACACCTTC. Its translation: CASSFGTGRYGYTF.

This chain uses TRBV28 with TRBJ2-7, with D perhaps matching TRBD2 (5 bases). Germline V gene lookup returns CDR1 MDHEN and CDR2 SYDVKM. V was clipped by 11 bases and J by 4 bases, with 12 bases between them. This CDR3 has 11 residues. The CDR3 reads CAAAAQYEQYF. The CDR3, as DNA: TGTGCCGCAGCGGCCCAGTACGAGCAGTACTTC. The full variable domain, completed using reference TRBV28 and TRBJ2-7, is DVKVTQSSRYLVKRTGEKVFLECVQDMDHENMFWYRQDPGLGLRLIYFSYDVKMKEKGDIPEGYSVSREKKERFSLILESASTNQTSMYLCAAAAQYEQYFGPGTRLTVT.

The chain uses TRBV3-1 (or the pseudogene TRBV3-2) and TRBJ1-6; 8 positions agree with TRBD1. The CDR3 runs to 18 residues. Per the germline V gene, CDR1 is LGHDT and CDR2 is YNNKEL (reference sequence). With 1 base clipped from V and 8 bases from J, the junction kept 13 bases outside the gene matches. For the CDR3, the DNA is TGTGCCAGCAGCCAAGCTAGGTTAAGATCAGGGGGCTATTCACCCCTCCACTTT. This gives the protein CASSQARLRSGGYSPLHF.

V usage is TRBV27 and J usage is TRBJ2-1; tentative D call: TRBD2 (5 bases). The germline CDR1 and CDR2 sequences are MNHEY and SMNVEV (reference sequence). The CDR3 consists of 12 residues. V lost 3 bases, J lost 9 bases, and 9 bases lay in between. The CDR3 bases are TGTGCCAGCAGTTTCGAGGGTGGTGAGCAGTTCTTC. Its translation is CASSFEGGEQFF.

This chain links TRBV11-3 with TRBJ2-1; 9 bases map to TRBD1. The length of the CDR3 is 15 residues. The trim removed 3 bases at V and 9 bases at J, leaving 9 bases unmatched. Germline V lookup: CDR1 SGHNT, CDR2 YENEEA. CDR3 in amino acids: CASSLLRDRVGEQFF. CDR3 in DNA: TGTGCCAGCAGCTTGCTCCGGGACAGGGTTGGTGAGCAGTTCTTC.

The CDR3 protein is CASSPMGYTEAFF. For the CDR3, the DNA is TGTGCCAGCAGCCCCATGGGCTACACTGAAGCTTTCTTT. The rearrangement joins TRBV6-2 or TRBV6-3 to TRBJ1-1; D unclear. Between the trimmed V and J ends, which lost 6 bases and 3 bases, there was a span of 11 bases. CDR1 and CDR2 (germline): MNHEY, SVGEGT. The CDR3 totals 13 residues.

In nucleotides, the CDR3 is TGTGCCAGCTCACCTACACAGGGCCTTAGCTATGGCTACACCTTC. Amino acids: CASSPTQGLSYGYTF. The V gene is TRBV18, the J gene TRBJ1-2; weak D call: TRBD1 (6 bases). Trimming pared 3 bases from V and 4 bases from J, leaving 15 bases between. Germline CDR1 is KGHSH and CDR2 is LQKENI. The CDR3 length is 15 residues.

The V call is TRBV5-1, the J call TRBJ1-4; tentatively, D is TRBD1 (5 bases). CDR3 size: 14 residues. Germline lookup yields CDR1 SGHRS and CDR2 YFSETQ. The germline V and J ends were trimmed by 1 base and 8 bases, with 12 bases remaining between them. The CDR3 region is CASSLTGVAEKLFF. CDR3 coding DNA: TGCGCCAGCAGCTTGACGGGGGTAGCGGAAAAACTGTTTTTT.

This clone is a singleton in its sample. The CDR3, as DNA: TGTGCCAGCAGCCGGACAGGGGGCACTGAAGCTTTCTTT. The encoded protein is CASSRTGGTEAFF. The chain links TRBV5-4 to TRBJ1-1; 10 nucleotides align to TRBD1. The CDR3 contains 13 residues. Per germline, CDR1 SGHNT and CDR2 YYREEE (reference sequence). V trimming: 4 bases; J trimming: 4 bases; junction bases outside the gene matches: 1.

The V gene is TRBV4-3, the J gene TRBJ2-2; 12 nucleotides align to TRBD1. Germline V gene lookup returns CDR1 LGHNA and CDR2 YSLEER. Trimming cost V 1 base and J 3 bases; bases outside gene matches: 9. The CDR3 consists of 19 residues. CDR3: CASSQGGGTGGPDTGELFF. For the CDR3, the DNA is TGCGCCAGCAGCCAAGGAGGTGGGACAGGGGGCCCGGACACCGGGGAGCTGTTTTTT.

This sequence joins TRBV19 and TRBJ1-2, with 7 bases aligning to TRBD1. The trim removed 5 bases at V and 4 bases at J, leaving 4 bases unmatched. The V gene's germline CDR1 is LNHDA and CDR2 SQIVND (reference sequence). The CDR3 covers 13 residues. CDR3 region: CASSQRQGYGYTF. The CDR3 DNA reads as TGTGCCAGTAGTCAACGACAGGGCTATGGCTACACCTTC.

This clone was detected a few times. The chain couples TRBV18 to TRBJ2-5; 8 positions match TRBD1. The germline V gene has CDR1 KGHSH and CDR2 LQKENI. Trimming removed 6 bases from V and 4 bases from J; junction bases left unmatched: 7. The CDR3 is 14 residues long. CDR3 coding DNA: TGTGCCAGCTCTACCGGACAGGGCCCAGAGACCCAGTACTTC. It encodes CASSTGQGPETQYF.

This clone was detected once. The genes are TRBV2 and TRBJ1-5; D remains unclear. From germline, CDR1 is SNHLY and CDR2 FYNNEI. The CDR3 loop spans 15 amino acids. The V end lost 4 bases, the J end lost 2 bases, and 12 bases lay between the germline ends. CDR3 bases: TGTGCCAGCAGTGGGCCCGAGAGGGGCAATCAGCCCCAGCATTTT. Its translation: CASSGPERGNQPQHF.

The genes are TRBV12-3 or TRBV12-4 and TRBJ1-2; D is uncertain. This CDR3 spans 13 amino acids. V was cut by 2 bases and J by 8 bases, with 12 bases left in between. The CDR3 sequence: CASSLWRVRGYTF. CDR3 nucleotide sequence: TGTGCCAGCAGTTTATGGCGGGTTCGGGGCTACACCTTC.

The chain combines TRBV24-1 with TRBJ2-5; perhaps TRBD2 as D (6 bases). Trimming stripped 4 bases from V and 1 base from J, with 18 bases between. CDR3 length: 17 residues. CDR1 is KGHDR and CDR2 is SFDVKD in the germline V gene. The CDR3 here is CATSEGRDGLFQETQYF. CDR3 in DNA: TGTGCCACCAGTGAGGGCCGGGACGGACTATTCCAAGAGACCCAGTACTTC.

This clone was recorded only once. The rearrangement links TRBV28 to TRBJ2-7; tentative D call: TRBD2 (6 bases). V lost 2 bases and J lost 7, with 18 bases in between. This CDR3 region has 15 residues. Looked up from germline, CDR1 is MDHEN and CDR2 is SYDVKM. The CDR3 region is CASSLAGGTGGEQYF. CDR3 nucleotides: TGTGCCAGCAGTTTAGCGGGCGGGACTGGGGGAGAGCAGTACTTC.

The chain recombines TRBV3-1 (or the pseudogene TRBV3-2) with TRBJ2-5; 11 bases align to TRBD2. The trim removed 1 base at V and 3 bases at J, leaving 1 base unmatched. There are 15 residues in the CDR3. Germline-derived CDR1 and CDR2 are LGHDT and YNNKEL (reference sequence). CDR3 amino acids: CASSQALAGEETQYF. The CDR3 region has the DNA TGTGCCAGCAGCCAAGCACTAGCGGGGGAAGAGACCCAGTACTTC.

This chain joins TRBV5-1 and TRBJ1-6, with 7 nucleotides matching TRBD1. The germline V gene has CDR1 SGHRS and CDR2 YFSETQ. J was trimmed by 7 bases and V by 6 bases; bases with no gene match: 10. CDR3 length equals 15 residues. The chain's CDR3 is CASTLTGTLNSPLHF. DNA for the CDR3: TGCGCCAGCACCCTGACAGGGACTTTGAATTCACCCCTCCACTTT.

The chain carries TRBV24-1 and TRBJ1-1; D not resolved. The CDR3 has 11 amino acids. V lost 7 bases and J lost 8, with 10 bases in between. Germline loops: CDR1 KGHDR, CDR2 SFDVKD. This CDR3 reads CATRSGGEAFF. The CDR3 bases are TGTGCCACCAGGAGTGGAGGAGAAGCTTTCTTT.

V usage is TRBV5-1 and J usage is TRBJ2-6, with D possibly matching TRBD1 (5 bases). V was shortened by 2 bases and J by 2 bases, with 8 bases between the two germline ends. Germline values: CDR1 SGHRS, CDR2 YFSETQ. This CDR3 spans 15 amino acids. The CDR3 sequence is CASSLQVAGANVLTF. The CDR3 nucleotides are TGCGCCAGCAGCTTACAGGTAGCTGGGGCCAACGTCCTGACTTTC.

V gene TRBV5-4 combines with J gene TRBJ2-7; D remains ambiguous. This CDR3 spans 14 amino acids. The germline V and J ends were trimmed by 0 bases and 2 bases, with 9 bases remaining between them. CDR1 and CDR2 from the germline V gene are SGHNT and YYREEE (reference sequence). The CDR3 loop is CASSLDRFPYEQYF. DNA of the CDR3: TGTGCCAGCAGCTTGGATCGTTTCCCCTACGAGCAGTACTTC.

DNA of the CDR3: TGTGCCAGCAGTTACTCCAGGGGTCTGAATTCACCCCTCCACTTT. This sequence encodes CASSYSRGLNSPLHF. This chain links TRBV6-5 with TRBJ1-6; D might be TRBD1 (6 bases). The CDR3 runs 15 residues. V gave up 0 bases and J gave up 7 bases, with 10 bases separating them. Germline V CDR1 and CDR2: MNHEY, SVGAGI.

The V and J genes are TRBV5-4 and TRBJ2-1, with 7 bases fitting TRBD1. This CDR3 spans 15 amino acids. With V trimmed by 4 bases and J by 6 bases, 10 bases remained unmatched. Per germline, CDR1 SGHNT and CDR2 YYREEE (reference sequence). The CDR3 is CASSRTAGGSNEQFF. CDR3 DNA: TGTGCCAGCAGCCGGACGGCAGGGGGTTCCAATGAGCAGTTCTTC.

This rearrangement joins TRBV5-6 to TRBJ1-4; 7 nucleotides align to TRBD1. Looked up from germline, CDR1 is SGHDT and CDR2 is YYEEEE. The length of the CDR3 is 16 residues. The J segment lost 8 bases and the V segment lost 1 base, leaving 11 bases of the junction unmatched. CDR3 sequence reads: CASSLKLTGWGEKLFF. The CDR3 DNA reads TGTGCCAGCAGCTTGAAATTGACAGGGTGGGGAGAAAAACTGTTTTTT.

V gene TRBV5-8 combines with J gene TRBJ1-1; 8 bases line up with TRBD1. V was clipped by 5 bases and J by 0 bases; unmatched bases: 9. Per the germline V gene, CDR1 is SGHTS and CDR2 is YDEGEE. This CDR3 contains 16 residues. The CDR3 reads CASRHRGNWVNTEAFF. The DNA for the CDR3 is TGTGCCAGCAGACACAGGGGGAATTGGGTGAACACTGAAGCTTTCTTT.

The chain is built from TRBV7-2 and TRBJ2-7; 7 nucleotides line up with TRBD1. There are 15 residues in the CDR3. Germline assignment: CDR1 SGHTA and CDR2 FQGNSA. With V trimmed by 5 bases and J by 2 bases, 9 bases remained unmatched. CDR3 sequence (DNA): TGTGCCAGCAGCAGGGACAGTACCGGAACCTACGAGCAGTACTTC. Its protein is CASSRDSTGTYEQYF.